The next 17 T cell receptor beta chains were all read from a single sample in a study of blood T cells in healthy people across ages. A sample-barcoded 5' primer and a J-beta primer mix were used in a second PCR of about 7 to 12 cycles. TCRdb itself ran the 5' RACE reads through MiXCR, one entry per CDR3 protein. The sample carries approximately 790,000 distinct CDR3 sequences, around 62% recorded once. The sequenced material came from blood. Receptor source: a man aged 30 to 39 in good health.

The rearrangement uses TRBV5-6 and TRBJ2-1; 8 bases line up with TRBD1. There are 16 residues in the CDR3. The germline gives CDR1 SGHDT, CDR2 YYEEEE. V lost 0 bases, J lost 7 bases, and 9 bases stayed unmatched. The CDR3 coding sequence is TGTGCCAGCAGCTTGGTGGGACAGGCGCCTTGGAATGAGCAGTTCTTC. This codes for CASSLVGQAPWNEQFF.

V is TRBV7-2 and J is TRBJ2-5; D may be TRBD2 (6 bases). V was shortened by 5 bases and J by 0 bases, with 13 bases between the two germline ends. CDR3 size: 15 residues. CDR1 and CDR2 (germline): SGHTA, FQGNSA. CDR3 coding DNA: TGTGCCAGCAGCCGCGCGGGGAATTACCAAGAGACCCAGTACTTC. Translation: CASSRAGNYQETQYF.

The chain has TRBV29-1 and TRBJ1-2; D may be TRBD1 (5 bases). The ends were cut back, 7 bases at V and 4 bases at J, with 10 bases in the middle. CDR1 is SQVTM and CDR2 is ANQGSEA in the germline V gene. The length of the CDR3 is 11 residues. The CDR3 DNA reads as TGCAGCGCTGTGACAGTCTATGGCTACACCTTC. This sequence encodes CSAVTVYGYTF.

This clonotype was seen more than once but under ten times. The V gene is TRBV7-8, the J gene TRBJ2-7; D gene uncertain. From germline, CDR1 is SGHVS and CDR2 FQNEAQ. V dropped 5 bases and J dropped 2 bases, with 13 bases sitting between them. The CDR3 runs to 14 residues. The CDR3, as DNA: TGTGCCAGCAGCCCGGAAAAACGGGCCTACGAGCAGTACTTC. Residues: CASSPEKRAYEQYF. Supplemented by reference TRBV7-8 and TRBJ2-7, the full variable domain reads GAGVSQSPRYKVAKRGQDVALRCDPISGHVSLFWYQQALGQGPEFLTYFQNEAQLDKSGLPSDRFFAERPEGSVSTLKIQRTQQEDSAVYLCASSPEKRAYEQYFGPGTRLTVT.

The J gene is TRBJ1-3, the V gene TRBV27, with D uncertain. V lost 0 bases and J 2 bases, leaving 11 bases between the germline ends. This CDR3 spans 16 amino acids. Germline CDR1 reads MNHEY; CDR2 reads SMNVEV (reference sequence). The DNA for the CDR3 is TGTGCCAGCAGTTTATCCCGGACGGGTCCTGGAAACACCATATATTTT. Residues: CASSLSRTGPGNTIYF.

The J gene is TRBJ2-7, the V gene TRBV4-3; D perhaps matches TRBD1 (5 bases). The CDR3 runs 13 residues. The V gene's germline CDR1 is LGHNA and CDR2 YSLEER. V was shortened by 3 bases and J by 5 bases, with 11 bases between the two germline ends. For the CDR3, the DNA is TGCGCCAGCAGCCAGGCAGGGTTCGACGAGCAGTACTTC. Amino acids: CASSQAGFDEQYF.

This clonotype was detected once. The V gene is TRBV20-1, the J gene TRBJ2-3; D possibly corresponds to TRBD2 (5 bases). The CDR3 contains 15 residues. Deletions cut 6 bases from V and 0 bases from J, with 16 bases between. Per germline, CDR1 DFQATT and CDR2 SNEGSKA (reference sequence). The CDR3 region is CSAHIPGSSTDTQYF. For the CDR3, the DNA is TGCAGTGCCCATATCCCGGGATCTAGCACAGATACGCAGTATTTT.

The rearrangement uses TRBV12-3 or TRBV12-4 and TRBJ2-1, with D possibly being TRBD1 (5 bases). V was cut by 3 bases and J by 5 bases, with 26 bases left in between. This CDR3 has 19 amino acids. CDR3 region: CASSLLTWQGRLQNNEQFF. Written as DNA, the CDR3 is TGTGCCAGCAGTTTGTTGACATGGCAGGGTAGGCTCCAAAACAATGAGCAGTTCTTC.

The CDR3 DNA sequence: TGCGCCAGCAGCGTGTTAAGGGGGGCACAAGAGACCCAGTACTTC. Its translation is CASSVLRGAQETQYF. The rearrangement joins TRBV4-1 to TRBJ2-5; D might be TRBD1 or TRBD2, each matching 6 bases. Trimming shortened V by 5 bases and J by 2 bases, and 15 bases separated the two germline ends. There are 15 residues in the CDR3. Germline loops: CDR1 MGHRA, CDR2 YSYEKL.

The chain employs TRBV20-1 and TRBJ2-5; the D call may be TRBD1 or TRBD2 (5 bases each). CDR3 length equals 14 residues. Germline CDR1 is DFQATT and CDR2 is SNEGSKA (reference sequence). Trimming left V 5 bases short and J 2 bases short, with 15 bases between. CDR3 sequence reads: CSAPRDGIQETQYF. The CDR3, as DNA: TGCAGTGCTCCCCGGGACGGAATACAAGAGACCCAGTACTTC.

This clonotype has only a few counts. The chain combines TRBV30 with TRBJ2-1; 8 bases match TRBD2. This CDR3 comprises 13 residues. The germline V gene encodes CDR1 GTSNPN and CDR2 SVGIG (reference sequence). The J segment lost 10 bases and the V segment lost 1 base, leaving 6 bases of the junction unmatched. The CDR3 nucleotides are TGTGCCTGGAGTGACAGCGGGGGTCGGGAGCAGTTCTTC. Protein product: CAWSDSGGREQFF.

The chain joins TRBV4-3 to TRBJ2-2; weak D call: TRBD1 (5 bases). The CDR3 is made up of 17 amino acids. The germline V gene encodes CDR1 LGHNA and CDR2 YSLEER. The germline V and J ends were trimmed by 2 bases and 0 bases, with 13 bases remaining between them. CDR3 loop: CASSQPPRGSNTGELFF. The CDR3 DNA is TGCGCCAGCAGCCAACCACCTAGGGGCTCGAACACCGGGGAGCTGTTTTTT.

The chain uses TRBV14 and TRBJ2-3; D not resolved. The CDR3 sequence is 14 residues long. Germline CDR1 is SGHDN and CDR2 is FVKESK. The V end was cut by 1 base, the J end by 1 base, with 6 bases between. CDR3 sequence reads: CASSQVYGTDTQYF. The CDR3 DNA reads TGTGCCAGCAGCCAAGTGTATGGCACAGATACGCAGTATTTT. The full variable domain, in which reference TRBV14 and TRBJ2-3 provide the parts outside the CDR3, is EAGVTQFPSHSVIEKGQTVTLRCDPISGHDNLYWYRRVMGKEIKFLLHFVKESKQDESGMPNNRFLAERTGGTYSTLKVQPAELEDSGVYFCASSQVYGTDTQYFGPGTRLTVL.

The rearrangement uses TRBV28 and TRBJ2-1, with D unclear. The CDR3 extends over 13 amino acids. Between the trimmed V and J ends, which lost 5 bases and 12 bases, there was a span of 17 bases. The V gene's germline CDR1 is MDHEN and CDR2 SYDVKM. CDR3 sequence: CASSRRPNEWQFF. The CDR3 region has the DNA TGTGCCAGCAGTCGGAGACCCAATGAGTGGCAGTTCTTC.

The chain has TRBV5-5 and TRBJ1-4; no definite D call. The V and J ends lost 2 bases and 4 bases respectively, with 9 bases between them. The CDR3 spans 14 residues. Germline CDR1 SGHKS, CDR2 YYEKEE (reference sequence). The CDR3 sequence is CASSFGRFNEKLFF. The CDR3 bases are TGTGCCAGCAGCTTCGGACGGTTTAATGAAAAACTGTTTTTT. The whole variable domain, remainder taken from reference TRBV5-5 and TRBJ1-4, is DAGVTQSPTHLIKTRGQQVTLRCSPISGHKSVSWYQQVLGQGPQFIFQYYEKEERGRGNFPDRFSARQFPNYSSELNVNALLLGDSALYLCASSFGRFNEKLFFGSGTQLSVL.

V is TRBV9 and J is TRBJ1-4, with no clear D. Germline lookup yields CDR1 SGDLS and CDR2 YYNGEE. This CDR3 is 15 amino acids long. With 0 bases removed from V and 8 bases from J, the gap between germline ends came to 14 bases. The CDR3 here is CASSVEGVWSEKLFF. Here the CDR3 DNA reads TGTGCCAGCAGCGTAGAGGGCGTCTGGTCCGAAAAACTGTTTTTT.

This clonotype came up a few times. This rearrangement joins TRBV7-2 to TRBJ2-3, with TRBD2 matching 10 bases. From germline, CDR1 is SGHTA and CDR2 FQGNSA. V shed 1 base, J shed 4 bases, and the junction held 8 bases outside the gene matches. The CDR3 has 17 amino acids. The CDR3 spells CASSLVVAGGLADTQYF. CDR3 DNA sequence: TGTGCCAGCAGCTTAGTTGTAGCGGGGGGCCTGGCAGATACGCAGTATTTT.